The clone carrying this T cell receptor (beta chain) was recorded once. What it binds is unknown. These data come from a study of CD8+ T cells in alopecia areata. Looking at the study overall: Scoring of treated patients' severity used the percentage of affected scalp area. The study's findings and limits: Relative to mice, TCR sharing across patients was less clear, a difference possibly HLA-related. Lesional scalp exceeded normal scalp in clonality, especially in alopecia totalis/universalis.

This CDR3 is built from 13 residues. Germline CDR1 is MGHRA and CDR2 is YSYEKL. Deletions cut 0 bases from V and 5 bases from J, with 7 bases between. This sample's treatment: oral pan-JAK inhibitor, 5-10 mg twice daily. Samples from alopecia areata patients were lesional scalp punch biopsies and peripheral blood. The sequencing template was cDNA reverse transcribed from extracted RNA. Sequencing used immunoSEQ multiplex PCR; TCRdb keeps in-frame clones, though not all of them. Of 150,000 to 200,000 clones listed, roughly three fifths are singletons. The specimen comprised CD8+ T cells sorted from blood, sampled at week 24, from a patient treated with tofacitinib. V usage is TRBV4-1 and J usage is TRBJ2-5; no definite D call. This TCR was recovered from a human donor with alopecia areata. CDR3 nucleotide sequence: TGCGCCAGCAGCCAAGATGGCATGGAGACCCAGTACTTC. Amino acids: CASSQDGMETQYF.